These T cell receptor beta chains were read from a single sample in a study of T cells in narcolepsy. Sequencing was performed with immunoSEQ multiplex PCR; in TCRdb, only in-frame clones are kept and a portion is missing. The table includes about 33,000 clones, roughly 88% detected once. Sequenced material: CD45RA- memory CD4+ T cells from PBMCs. The receptor source for this set is a human donor with narcolepsy. The CDR3 runs from the conserved cysteine through the conserved F or W. A D gene is named only where the DNA matches it firmly. Clone sizes are given selectively: once, few, many, or a class where the clone is expanded.

clone_size | j_call | d_call | cdr3_length | v_call | cdr3_nt | cdr3_aa
. | TRBJ2-1 | TRBD2 | 17 | TRBV5-1 | TGCGCCAGCAGCGGAGACTCCGGGAGTTCGGGCGGGGGTGAGCAGTTCTTC | CASSGDSGSSGGGEQFF
. | TRBJ2-7 | . | 14 | TRBV28 | TGTGCCAGCAGTCTGGGGGCGCCCCCCTACGAGCAGTACTTC | CASSLGAPPYEQYF
. | TRBJ2-1 | . | 15 | TRBV28 | TGTGCCAGCAGTTTTCCGGGGGCTTCGACCAATGAGCAGTTCTTC | CASSFPGASTNEQFF
. | TRBJ2-3 | . | 10 | TRBV7-8 | TGTGCCAGCACTCGGGATACGCAGTATTTT | CASTRDTQYF
. | TRBJ1-6 | TRBD1 | 15 | TRBV30 | TGTGCCTGGAACTCTCCCGGGACAGGGGACTCACCCCTCCACTTT | CAWNSPGTGDSPLHF
. | TRBJ1-1 | . | 12 | TRBV7-2 | TGTGCCAGCAGCCGACAGAACACTGAAGCTTTCTTT | CASSRQNTEAFF
. | TRBJ2-7 | TRBD1 | 13 | TRBV10-2 | TGCGCCAGCGGGGACAGGGAAGCGGGCGAGCAGTACTTC | CASGDREAGEQYF
. | TRBJ1-6 | TRBD1 | 15 | TRBV4-3 | TGCGCCAGCAGCCAAGACCTTATAGGGACAGGCGGTCTCCACTTT | CASSQDLIGTGGLHF
. | TRBJ1-1 | TRBD1 | 14 | TRBV28 | TGTGCCAGCAGTTTCGAAGGGAGGGGGCTACAAGCTTTCTTT | CASSFEGRGLQAFF
. | TRBJ2-7 | . | 16 | TRBV4-1 | TGCGCCAGCAGCCAAGATCGAGGCATGTTGGCCTACGAGCAGTACTTC | CASSQDRGMLAYEQYF
. | TRBJ1-1 | . | 16 | TRBV30 | TGTGCCTGGAAAGTCGTTGTTCAACAGGGAAACACTGAAGCTTTCTTT | CAWKVVVQQGNTEAFF
. | TRBJ2-7 | . | 14 | TRBV6-1 | TGTGCCAGCAGTGATGTCGGCGGCCCCTACGAGCAGTACTTC | CASSDVGGPYEQYF
. | TRBJ1-5 | . | 14 | TRBV7-9 | TGTGCCAGCAGCTTCTCGCAGAACAATCAGCCCCAGCATTTT | CASSFSQNNQPQHF
. | TRBJ1-2 | TRBD1 | 16 | TRBV27 | TGTGCCAGCCATTCTGTCAGGGGGACCCGAGCCTATGGCTACACCTTC | CASHSVRGTRAYGYTF
. | TRBJ2-3 | TRBD2 | 16 | TRBV10-3 | TGTGCCATCAGTGAGCTAGCGGGCTCTAGCACAGATACGCAGTATTTT | CAISELAGSSTDTQYF
. | TRBJ2-1 | TRBD2 | 16 | TRBV5-1 | TGCGCCAGCAGCGTCGTAGCGGGAGGGTTTAGCAAGGAGCAGTTCTTC | CASSVVAGGFSKEQFF
. | TRBJ1-2 | . | 14 | TRBV4-1 | TGCGCCAGCGTGGGGGGGCCTCCTAACTATGGCTACACCTTC | CASVGGPPNYGYTF
few | TRBJ2-6 | . | 14 | TRBV5-5 | TGTGCCAGCAGCTCCCGCTCTGGGGCCAACGTCCTGACTTTC | CASSSRSGANVLTF
. | TRBJ1-4 | . | 14 | TRBV5-1 | TGCGCCAGCAGGGAGCAGATAACTAATGAAAAACTGTTTTTT | CASREQITNEKLFF
. | TRBJ1-3 | . | 14 | TRBV4-2 | TGTGCCAGCAGCCAAGGTCCCTCTGGAAACACCATATATTTT | CASSQGPSGNTIYF
. | TRBJ2-5 | TRBD2 | 14 | TRBV27 | TGTGCCAGCAGGGTTAGCGGGGGACAAGAGACCCAGTACTTC | CASRVSGGQETQYF
. | TRBJ2-7 | . | 15 | TRBV9 | TGTGCCAGCAGCGTTACGGGACGGGGCTGCTACGAGCAGTACTTC | CASSVTGRGCYEQYF
. | TRBJ1-2 | . | 13 | TRBV27 | TGTGCCAGCACCAGGGACGGAAACTATGGCTACACCTTC | CASTRDGNYGYTF
. | TRBJ2-2 | TRBD2 | 17 | TRBV14 | TGTGCCAGCAGCCAACCCGGACTAGCGGGGAACACCGGGGAGCTGTTTTTT | CASSQPGLAGNTGELFF
. | TRBJ1-5 | TRBD1 | 13 | TRBV7-2 | TGTGCCAGCACCACGGACAGGGCTAAGCCCCAGCATTTT | CASTTDRAKPQHF
. | TRBJ1-2 | TRBD1 | 16 | TRBV28 | TGTGCCAGCAGGGCTAGGACAGGGGGCCCGGGCTATGGCTACACCTTC | CASRARTGGPGYGYTF
. | TRBJ2-5 | . | 14 | TRBV19 | TGTGCCAGTAGTACCGGACAGTTGAAAGAGACCCAGTACTTC | CASSTGQLKETQYF